Sequencing of this TCR beta chain was carried out in a study of blood T cell repertoires in COVID-19. Study background: Samples taken during acute and convalescent COVID-19 were collected in the United States, Italy and Spain. The cDNA or gDNA used as material had been derived from T cells, B-cell-depleted T cells, or PBMCs.

Germline CDR1 reads MRHNA; CDR2 reads SNTAGT. This CDR3 is built from 14 residues. V gave up 8 bases and J gave up 9 bases, with 17 bases separating them. Under the authors' procedure: Cell counts per sample came from amplifying reference gene primers. Profiled with immunoSEQ multiplex PCR; TCRdb holds only in-frame clones, not every one. V, J and clone size are taken as reported in that table, and D and trimming were inferred from the DNA itself. The data contain under 200,000 clones, more than 75% of them singletons. This TCR came from a man aged 60 to 69 with COVID-19, enrolled during active disease. The chain joins TRBV6-4 to TRBJ1-6; the D is unclear. The sample comprised peripheral blood. CDR3 region: CASSPGLAASPLHF. CDR3 in DNA: TGTGCCAGCTCCCCGGGTCTTGCAGCTTCACCCCTCCACTTT.